Listed below are T cell receptor beta chains from one sample, sequenced in a study of cytomegalovirus exposure and HLA in healthy donors. The repertoire was sequenced with immunoSEQ multiplex PCR; TCRdb's copy has only in-frame clones and lacks some. The profile shows around 150,000 clones, around three quarters of them singletons. Sequenced input: PBMCs. The receptors originated from a middle-aged woman in good health and CMV-seronegative. CDR3s include the opening cysteine and the closing phenylalanine or tryptophan. The D gene is left open where the match is weak. The size entry is marked missing in some rows and otherwise reads once, few, many or a size class.

J,D,V,size,CDR3,DNA
TRBJ1-4,NA,TRBV19,few,CASSRQVAEKLFF,TGTGCCAGTAGTAGGCAGGTGGCTGAAAAACTGTTTTTT
TRBJ2-3,TRBD2,TRBV5-1,NA,CASSHGTSGRNADTQYF,TGCGCCAGCAGCCATGGGACTAGCGGGAGGAACGCAGATACGCAGTATTTT
TRBJ2-7,TRBD2,TRBV19,once,CASSITSDRGSYEQYF,TGTGCCAGTAGTATCACTAGCGATCGGGGCTCCTACGAGCAGTACTTC
TRBJ2-5,TRBD2,TRBV25-1,NA,CASSASSGSRETQYF,TGTGCCAGCAGTGCCTCTAGCGGGAGTAGAGAGACCCAGTACTTC
TRBJ2-5,TRBD2,TRBV7-7,NA,CASSLYGLAEQETQYF,TGTGCTAGCAGCCTCTACGGACTAGCGGAACAAGAGACCCAGTACTTC
TRBJ1-1,NA,TRBV6-6,NA,CASTPVPGGTEAFF,TGTGCCAGCACCCCCGTCCCGGGAGGCACTGAAGCTTTCTTT
TRBJ2-7,NA,TRBV30,once,CAWSKRISYEQYF,TGTGCCTGGAGCAAGAGGATCTCCTACGAGCAGTACTTC
TRBJ1-2,NA,TRBV5-6,few,CASSPGVSYGYTF,TGTGCCAGCAGCCCGGGGGTTTCCTATGGCTACACCTTC
TRBJ1-4,TRBD1,TRBV7-9,NA,CASSFHGTGGPGEEKLFF,TGTGCCAGCAGCTTCCACGGGACAGGGGGCCCGGGTGAGGAAAAACTGTTTTTT
TRBJ2-3,TRBD2,TRBV10-1,NA,CASSLEAAGGPTSTDTQYF,TGCGCCAGCAGCCTCGAGGCGGCGGGAGGCCCTACTAGCACAGATACGCAGTATTTT
TRBJ2-3,NA,TRBV6-6,NA,CASSYESGLIYF,TGTGCCAGCAGTTACGAGTCGGGACTTATCTATTTT
TRBJ1-1,TRBD1,TRBV11-1,NA,CASSFTQGSTEAFF,TGTGCCAGCAGCTTCACACAGGGGAGTACTGAAGCTTTCTTT
TRBJ2-3,TRBD2,TRBV2,medium-sized,CASSAGTTNTDTQYF,TGTGCCAGCAGCGCCGGGACTACAAACACAGATACGCAGTATTTT
TRBJ2-7,TRBD1,TRBV6-5,NA,CASSYFFGQGYEQYF,TGTGCCAGCAGTTACTTCTTTGGACAGGGCTACGAGCAGTACTTC
TRBJ1-1,TRBD1,TRBV7-3,NA,CASSPRQGVFYTEAFF,TGTGCCAGCAGCCCCCGGCAGGGGGTATTTTATACTGAAGCTTTCTTT
TRBJ1-1,TRBD1,TRBV13,NA,CASSYRGSGGTEAFF,TGTGCCAGCAGCTACAGGGGGTCTGGGGGCACTGAAGCTTTCTTT
TRBJ2-5,NA,TRBV5-4,NA,CASSLAQETQYF,TGTGCCAGCAGCTTGGCGCAAGAGACCCAGTACTTC
TRBJ2-5,NA,TRBV19,NA,CASSIGLGETQYF,TGTGCCAGTAGTATAGGTCTCGGGGAGACCCAGTACTTC
TRBJ2-2,TRBD2,TRBV5-1,NA,CASSWGTSDTGELFF,TGCGCCAGCAGCTGGGGCACTAGCGACACCGGGGAGCTGTTTTTT
TRBJ2-1,NA,TRBV5-1,NA,CASSNPGLGGEQFF,TGCGCCAGCAGCAATCCGGGACTCGGGGGTGAGCAGTTCTTC